These T cell receptor beta chains were read from a single sample in a study of OX40 agonist ivuxolimab in advanced cancers. Profiled with immunoSEQ multiplex PCR; TCRdb holds only in-frame clones, not every one. The repertoire holds approximately 74,000 clones, with about 85% as singletons. The specimen comprised CD4+ or CD8+ T cells sorted from blood, sampled in a trial of the OX40 agonist ivuxolimab. The origin of the receptors is an adult with an advanced solid tumor such as melanoma, head and neck, liver or kidney cancer. CDR3s include the opening cysteine and the closing phenylalanine or tryptophan. A D gene is named only where the DNA matches it firmly. Size values are once, few and many counts, or a class for expanded clones, and some rows have none.

J | D | V | size | CDR3 | DNA
TRBJ2-5 | TRBD1 | TRBV2 | . | CASRTDRAQGETQYF | TGTGCCAGCAGAACCGACAGGGCGCAGGGAGAGACCCAGTACTTC
TRBJ2-2 | . | TRBV2 | . | CASSRLPGELFF | TGTGCCAGCAGTCGTCTTCCCGGGGAGCTGTTTTTT
TRBJ1-2 | TRBD1 | TRBV28 | . | CASSPRGTGNANYGYTF | TGTGCCAGCAGCCCTCGGGGGACAGGGAACGCCAACTATGGCTACACCTTC
TRBJ2-5 | . | TRBV7-9 | . | CASSNHQRGETQYF | TGTGCCAGCAGCAACCATCAAAGGGGAGAGACCCAGTACTTC
TRBJ2-7 | . | TRBV19 | few | CASSIDRFEQYF | TGTGCCAGTAGTATAGATCGTTTCGAGCAGTACTTC
TRBJ2-5 | TRBD1 | TRBV5-1 | few | CASSLGTAGGVPETQYF | TGCGCCAGCAGCTTGGGGACCGCAGGGGGCGTTCCAGAGACCCAGTACTTC
TRBJ2-7 | TRBD1 | TRBV7-2 | . | CASVRGQGAFEQYF | TGTGCCAGCGTTAGGGGACAGGGGGCGTTCGAGCAGTACTTC
TRBJ1-4 | . | TRBV6-4 | . | CASSPISLWEKLFF | TGTGCCAGCAGCCCGATCTCCTTGTGGGAAAAACTGTTTTTT
TRBJ2-1 | . | TRBV7-9 | . | CASSYGTSGNEQFF | TGTGCCAGCAGTTATGGGACCAGCGGTAATGAGCAGTTCTTC
TRBJ1-2 | . | TRBV7-8 | . | CASSYLVLPGEGNYGYTF | TGTGCCAGCAGTTATCTGGTCCTACCGGGAGAAGGGAACTATGGCTACACCTTC
TRBJ1-2 | TRBD1 | TRBV9 | . | CASSPSDRGGGYTF | TGTGCCAGCAGCCCTTCGGACAGGGGAGGTGGCTACACCTTC
TRBJ2-4 | . | TRBV19 | . | CASTPGAAKNIQYF | TGTGCCAGTACCCCGGGGGCAGCCAAAAACATTCAGTACTTC
TRBJ1-3 | . | TRBV5-5 | few | CASSLAMGNTIYF | TGTGCCAGCAGCTTGGCCATGGGAAACACCATATATTTT
TRBJ1-1 | . | TRBV5-4 | . | CASSLDAGTAFF | TGTGCCAGCAGCTTGGATGCCGGTACTGCTTTCTTT
TRBJ2-4 | . | TRBV2 | once | CASSEKWTTAKNIQYF | TGTGCCAGCAGTGAGAAGTGGACTACAGCCAAAAACATTCAGTACTTC
TRBJ2-7 | . | TRBV7-2 | . | CASSLMKMQGTYEQYF | TGTGCCAGCAGCTTAATGAAGATGCAGGGTACCTACGAGCAGTACTTC